The rows below give T cell receptor beta chains drawn from one sample of a study of blood T cell repertoires in COVID-19. Libraries were prepared by immunoSEQ multiplex PCR; TCRdb keeps only in-frame clonotypes and omits some of them. The repertoire holds under 300,000 clones, with around 84% as singletons. Sequencing used peripheral blood. Source of these receptors: a woman aged 70-85 years with active or convalescent COVID-19. The CDR3 runs from the conserved cysteine through the conserved F or W. A D gene is named only where the DNA matches it firmly. Clone size is given for some rows only: seen once, a few or many times, or a class if the clone is expanded.

V gene: TRBV19
J gene: TRBJ2-1
clone size: NA
D gene: NA
CDR3 protein: CASRRAGSSYNEQFF
CDR3 DNA: TGTGCCAGTAGGCGAGCGGGTAGCTCCTACAATGAGCAGTTCTTC

V gene: TRBV5-1
J gene: TRBJ1-1
clone size: NA
D gene: NA
CDR3 protein: CASSPGGAANTEAFF
CDR3 DNA: TGCGCCAGCAGTCCTGGGGGGGCGGCGAACACTGAAGCTTTCTTT

V gene: TRBV5-1
J gene: TRBJ1-6
clone size: NA
D gene: TRBD1
CDR3 protein: CASSLGDRGSPLHF
CDR3 DNA: TGCGCCAGCAGCTTGGGGGACAGGGGTTCACCCCTCCACTTT

V gene: TRBV3-1/TRBV3-2
J gene: TRBJ1-4
clone size: NA
D gene: NA
CDR3 protein: CASSHGEKLFF
CDR3 DNA: TGTGCCAGCAGCCATGGCGAAAAACTGTTTTTT

V gene: TRBV6-6
J gene: TRBJ1-6
clone size: NA
D gene: NA
CDR3 protein: CASVTRDSYNSPLHF
CDR3 DNA: TGTGCCAGCGTGACCAGGGACTCCTATAATTCACCCCTCCACTTT

V gene: TRBV5-5
J gene: TRBJ2-3
clone size: NA
D gene: TRBD2
CDR3 protein: CASSPPPGSGGALMKYF
CDR3 DNA: TGTGCCAGCAGCCCACCCCCCGGTAGCGGGGGGGCGCTGATGAAGTATTTT

V gene: TRBV7-2
J gene: TRBJ1-4
clone size: NA
D gene: NA
CDR3 protein: CASSLLQATNEKLFF
CDR3 DNA: TGTGCCAGCAGCTTACTTCAGGCAACTAATGAAAAACTGTTTTTT

V gene: TRBV4-1
J gene: TRBJ2-7
clone size: once
D gene: NA
CDR3 protein: CASSRTPGEGYEQYF
CDR3 DNA: TGCGCCAGCAGCCGGACCCCAGGAGAGGGTTACGAGCAGTACTTC

V gene: TRBV12-3/TRBV12-4
J gene: TRBJ2-5
clone size: NA
D gene: NA
CDR3 protein: CASSFLGPETQYF
CDR3 DNA: TGTGCCAGCAGTTTTTTGGGGCCGGAGACCCAGTACTTC

V gene: TRBV6-2/TRBV6-3
J gene: TRBJ1-2
clone size: NA
D gene: NA
CDR3 protein: CASRPGTGLLLYGYTF
CDR3 DNA: TGTGCCAGCAGACCTGGTACAGGGCTTCTACTCTATGGCTACACCTTC